This note documents a single T cell receptor beta chain sequence. Germline V gene lookup returns CDR1 KGHDR and CDR2 SFDVKD. The length of the CDR3 is 17 residues. The germline V and J ends were trimmed by 4 bases and 5 bases, with 20 bases remaining between them. The record originates from a study of blood T cell repertoires in COVID-19. The wider study: Specimens from acute and convalescent COVID-19 originated in the United States, Italy and Spain. In each case, the material was cDNA or gDNA derived from T cells, B-cell-depleted T cells, or PBMCs.

Participants were aged about 18 to 100 years from roughly 26 US areas. Participants' reported clinical history set cohort assignment. Sequencing used immunoSEQ multiplex PCR; TCRdb keeps in-frame clones, though not all of them. The repertoire holds 300,000 to 400,000 clones, with roughly 90% as singletons. This clonotype was obtained from a woman in her 30s with acute COVID-19. The source material was PBMCs or T cells enriched from blood (not recorded which). The chain combines TRBV24-1 with TRBJ2-1; D possibly corresponds to TRBD1 (6 bases). CDR3 nucleotide sequence: TGTGCCACCAGTGACCCTAGGGCAGGGGCCATTCACAATGAGCAGTTCTTC. Protein sequence: CATSDPRAGAIHNEQFF.